The 3 T cell receptor beta chains below come from one sample, sequenced in a study of blood T cell repertoires in COVID-19. Libraries were prepared by immunoSEQ multiplex PCR; TCRdb keeps only in-frame clonotypes and omits some of them. Of hundreds of thousands of clones in the sample, around nine tenths were seen once. Sequenced input: PBMCs or T cells enriched from blood (not recorded which). The receptors derive from a woman between 45 and 60 years old who had recovered from COVID-19.

The chain has TRBV27 and TRBJ1-1; tentative D call: TRBD1 (5 bases). Trimming took off 8 bases at V and 4 bases at J, with 17 bases between the two ends. The CDR3 length is 14 residues. In germline, CDR1 is MNHEY, CDR2 SMNVEV (reference sequence). CDR3 in amino acids: CASVPGGGSTEAFF. Here the CDR3 DNA reads TGTGCCAGCGTGCCCGGGGGGGGAAGCACTGAAGCTTTCTTT.

The V and J genes are TRBV5-1 and TRBJ2-3; TRBD2 agrees at 8 bases. The J segment lost 4 bases and the V segment lost 3 bases, leaving 7 bases of the junction unmatched. The CDR3 contains 15 residues. From germline, CDR1 is SGHRS and CDR2 YFSETQ. Here the CDR3 DNA reads TGCGCCAGCAGCTCAAGCGGGGGATCGGCAGATACGCAGTATTTT. This gives the protein CASSSSGGSADTQYF.

The rearrangement links TRBV2 to TRBJ2-7; TRBD1 agrees at 9 bases. The CDR3 is 14 amino acids. Per germline, CDR1 SNHLY and CDR2 FYNNEI. The V and J ends lost 6 bases and 5 bases, in that order; junction bases with no gene match: 8. CDR3 amino acids: CASRPRDRVDEQYF. CDR3 nucleotide sequence: TGTGCCAGCAGGCCCAGGGACAGGGTCGACGAGCAGTACTTC.